This entry concerns a single T cell receptor beta chain. No antigen is known for it. Germline V gene lookup returns CDR1 MGHDK and CDR2 SYGVNS. The V and J ends lost 6 bases and 5 bases respectively, with 14 bases between them. This CDR3 contains 13 residues. This sample was included in a study of T cell clonotyping in hematopoietic cell transplantation. Study-level results: No sorting was done, leaving CD4 and CD8 contributions mixed. After transplant, recipient diversity fell while pathologically expanded clonotypes grew through day 180. Higher Inverse Simpson Index values in graft donor and pretransplant recipient predicted broader posttransplant TCR diversity.

Sequenced by immunoSEQ multiplex PCR; TCRdb stores in-frame clones only, minus some. The data show fewer than 5,000 clones, around 17% seen once. This material consisted of PBMCs, taken 180 days after allogeneic stem cell transplant. The chain carries TRBV25-1 and TRBJ2-7; a possible D gene is TRBD2 (7 bases). The clonotype originates from a male patient in his late teens or twenties who had an allogeneic stem cell transplant, so the T cells may come from the graft donor. Some clones in this sample may be carry-over from other donors' samples. CDR3 in DNA: TGTGCCAGCAGCGCGGGGGCTGGAAACGAGCAGTACTTC. It codes for CASSAGAGNEQYF.